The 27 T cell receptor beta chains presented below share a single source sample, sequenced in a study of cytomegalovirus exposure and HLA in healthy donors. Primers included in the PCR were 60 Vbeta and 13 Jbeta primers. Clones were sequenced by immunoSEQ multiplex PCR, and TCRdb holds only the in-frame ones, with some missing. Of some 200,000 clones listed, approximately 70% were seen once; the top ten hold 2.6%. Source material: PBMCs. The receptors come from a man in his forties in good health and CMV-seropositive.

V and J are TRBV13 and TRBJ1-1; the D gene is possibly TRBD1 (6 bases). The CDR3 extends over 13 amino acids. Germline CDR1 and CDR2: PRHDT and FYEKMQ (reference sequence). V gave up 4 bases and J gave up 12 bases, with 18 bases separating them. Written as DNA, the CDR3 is TGTGCCAGCAGCTCCGACACTCCAGGGGAGCCTTTCTTT. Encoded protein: CASSSDTPGEPFF.

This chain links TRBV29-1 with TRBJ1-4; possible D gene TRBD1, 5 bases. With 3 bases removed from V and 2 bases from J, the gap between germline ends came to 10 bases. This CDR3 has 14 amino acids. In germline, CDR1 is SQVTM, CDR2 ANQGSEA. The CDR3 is CSVDRVGTNEKLFF. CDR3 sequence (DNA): TGCAGCGTTGACAGGGTGGGCACTAATGAAAAACTGTTTTTT. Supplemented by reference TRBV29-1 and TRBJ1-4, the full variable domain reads SAVISQKPSRDICQRGTSLTIQCQVDSQVTMMFWYRQQPGQSLTLIATANQGSEATYESGFVIDKFPISRPNLTFSTLTVSNMSPEDSSIYLCSVDRVGTNEKLFFGSGTQLSVL.

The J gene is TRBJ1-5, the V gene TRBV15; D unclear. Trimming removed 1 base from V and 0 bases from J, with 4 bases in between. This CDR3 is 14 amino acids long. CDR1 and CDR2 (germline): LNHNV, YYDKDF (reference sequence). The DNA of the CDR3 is TGTGCCACCAGCAGAGTTCTTAGCAATCAGCCCCAGCATTTT. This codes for CATSRVLSNQPQHF.

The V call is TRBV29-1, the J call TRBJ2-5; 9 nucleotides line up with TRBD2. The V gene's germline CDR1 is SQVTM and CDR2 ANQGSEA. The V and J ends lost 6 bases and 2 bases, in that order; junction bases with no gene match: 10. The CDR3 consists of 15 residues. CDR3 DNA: TGCAGCGTGGGAGCCGGGACTAGCAGACAAGAGACCCAGTACTTC. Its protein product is CSVGAGTSRQETQYF.

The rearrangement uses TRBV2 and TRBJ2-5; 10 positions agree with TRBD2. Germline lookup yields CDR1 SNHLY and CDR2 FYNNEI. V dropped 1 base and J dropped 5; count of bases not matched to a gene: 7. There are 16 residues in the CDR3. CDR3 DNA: TGTGCCAGCAGTGAAGAGTGGCTAGCGGGGGTGGAGACCCAGTACTTC. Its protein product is CASSEEWLAGVETQYF.

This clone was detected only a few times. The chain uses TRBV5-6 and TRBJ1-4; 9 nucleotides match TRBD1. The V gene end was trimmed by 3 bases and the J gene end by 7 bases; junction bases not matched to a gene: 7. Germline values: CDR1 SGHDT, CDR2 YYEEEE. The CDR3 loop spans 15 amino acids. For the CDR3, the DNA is TGTGCCAGCAGCTCTACCGGGACAGGGCCTGAAAAACTGTTTTTT. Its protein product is CASSSTGTGPEKLFF.

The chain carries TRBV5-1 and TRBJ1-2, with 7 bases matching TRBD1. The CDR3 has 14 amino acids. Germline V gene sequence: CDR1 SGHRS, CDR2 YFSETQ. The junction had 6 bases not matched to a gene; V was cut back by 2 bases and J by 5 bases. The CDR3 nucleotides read TGCGCCAGCAGCTTCGGGACAGCCCAGTATGGCTACACCTTC. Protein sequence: CASSFGTAQYGYTF.

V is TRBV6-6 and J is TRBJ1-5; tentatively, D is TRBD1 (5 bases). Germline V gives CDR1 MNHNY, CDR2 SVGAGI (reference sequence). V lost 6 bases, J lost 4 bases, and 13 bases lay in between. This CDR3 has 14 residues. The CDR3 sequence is CASSLAGGNQPQHF. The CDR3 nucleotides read TGTGCCAGCAGCCTCGCGGGGGGGAATCAGCCCCAGCATTTT.

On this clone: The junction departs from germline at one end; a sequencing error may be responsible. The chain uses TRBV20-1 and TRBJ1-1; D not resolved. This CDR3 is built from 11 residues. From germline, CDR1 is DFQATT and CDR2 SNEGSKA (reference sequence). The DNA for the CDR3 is TGCAGTGCTAGGGAGGTAACTGACGCTTTCTTT. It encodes CSAREVTDAFF.

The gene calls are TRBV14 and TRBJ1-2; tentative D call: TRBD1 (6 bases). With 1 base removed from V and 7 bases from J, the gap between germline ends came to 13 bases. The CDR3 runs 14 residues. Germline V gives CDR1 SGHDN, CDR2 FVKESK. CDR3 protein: CASSQGWGRFGYTF. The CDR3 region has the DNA TGTGCCAGCAGCCAAGGATGGGGGCGCTTTGGCTACACCTTC.

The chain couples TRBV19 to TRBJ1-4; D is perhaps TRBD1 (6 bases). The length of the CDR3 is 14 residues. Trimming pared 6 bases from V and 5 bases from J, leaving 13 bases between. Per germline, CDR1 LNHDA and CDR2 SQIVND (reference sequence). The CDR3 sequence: CASRSRTENEKLFF. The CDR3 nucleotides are TGTGCCAGTAGAAGTAGGACAGAGAATGAAAAACTGTTTTTT. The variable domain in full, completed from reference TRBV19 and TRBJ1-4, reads DGGITQSPKYLFRKEGQNVTLSCEQNLNHDAMYWYRQDPGQGLRLIYYSQIVNDFQKGDIAEGYSVSREKKESFPLTVTSAQKNPTAFYLCASRSRTENEKLFFGSGTQLSVL.

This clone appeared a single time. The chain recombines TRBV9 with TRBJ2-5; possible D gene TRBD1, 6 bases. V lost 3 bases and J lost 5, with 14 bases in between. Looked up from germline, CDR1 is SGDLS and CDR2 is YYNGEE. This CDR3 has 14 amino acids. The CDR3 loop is CASSATGTGETQYF. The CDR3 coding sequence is TGTGCCAGCAGCGCAACAGGGACGGGGGAGACCCAGTACTTC.

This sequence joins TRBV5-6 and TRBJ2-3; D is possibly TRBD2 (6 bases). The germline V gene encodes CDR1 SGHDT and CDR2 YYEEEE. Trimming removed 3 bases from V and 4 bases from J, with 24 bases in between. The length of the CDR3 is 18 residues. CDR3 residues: CASSSPHLELAQADTQYF. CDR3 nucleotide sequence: TGTGCCAGCAGCTCACCCCACCTCGAACTAGCACAGGCAGATACGCAGTATTTT.

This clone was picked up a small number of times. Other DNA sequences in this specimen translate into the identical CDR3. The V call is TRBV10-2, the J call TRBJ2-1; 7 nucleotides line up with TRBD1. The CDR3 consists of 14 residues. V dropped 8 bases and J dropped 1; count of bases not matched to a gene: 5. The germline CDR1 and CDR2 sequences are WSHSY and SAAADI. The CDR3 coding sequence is TGCGCCAGCTCCGACAGGGCTTCCTACAATGAGCAGTTCTTC. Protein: CASSDRASYNEQFF.

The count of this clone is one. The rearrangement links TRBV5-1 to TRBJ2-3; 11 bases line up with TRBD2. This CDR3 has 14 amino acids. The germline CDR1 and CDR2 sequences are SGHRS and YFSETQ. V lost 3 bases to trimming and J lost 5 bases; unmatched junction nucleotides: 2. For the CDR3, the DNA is TGCGCCAGCAGCTGGGGGACTAGCGGAGATACGCAGTATTTT. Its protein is CASSWGTSGDTQYF.

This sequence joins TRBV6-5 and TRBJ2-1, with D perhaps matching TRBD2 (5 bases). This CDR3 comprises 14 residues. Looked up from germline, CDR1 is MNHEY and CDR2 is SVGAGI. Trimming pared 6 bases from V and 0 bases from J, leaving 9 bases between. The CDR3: CASRPGDSYNEQFF. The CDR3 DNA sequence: TGTGCCAGCAGACCCGGGGACTCCTACAATGAGCAGTTCTTC.

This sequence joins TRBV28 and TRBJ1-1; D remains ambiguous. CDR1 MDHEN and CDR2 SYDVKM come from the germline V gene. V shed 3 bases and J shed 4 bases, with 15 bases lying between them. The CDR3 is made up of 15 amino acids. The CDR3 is CASSFSTLGSTEAFF. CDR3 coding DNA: TGTGCCAGCAGTTTTTCCACACTCGGGAGCACTGAAGCTTTCTTT.

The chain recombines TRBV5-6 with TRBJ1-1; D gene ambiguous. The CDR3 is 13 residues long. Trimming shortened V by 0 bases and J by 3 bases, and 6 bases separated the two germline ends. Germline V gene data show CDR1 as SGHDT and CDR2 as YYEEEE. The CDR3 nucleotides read TGTGCCAGCAGCTTGGCGAGAGACACTGAAGCTTTCTTT. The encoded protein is CASSLARDTEAFF.

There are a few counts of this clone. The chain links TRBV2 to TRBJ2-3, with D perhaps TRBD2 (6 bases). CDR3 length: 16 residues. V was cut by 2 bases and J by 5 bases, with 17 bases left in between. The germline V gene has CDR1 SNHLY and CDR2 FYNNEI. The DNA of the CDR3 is TGTGCCAGCAGTGAAACCGAGGACAAGGGAGGAGATACGCAGTATTTT. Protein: CASSETEDKGGDTQYF.

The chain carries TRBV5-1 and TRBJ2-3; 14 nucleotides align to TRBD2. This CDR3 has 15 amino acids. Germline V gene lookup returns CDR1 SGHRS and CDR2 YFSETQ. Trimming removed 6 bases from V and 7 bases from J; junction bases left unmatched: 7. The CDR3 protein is CASTRTSGGPYTQYF. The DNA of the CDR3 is TGCGCCAGCACACGGACTAGCGGGGGGCCGTATACGCAGTATTTT.

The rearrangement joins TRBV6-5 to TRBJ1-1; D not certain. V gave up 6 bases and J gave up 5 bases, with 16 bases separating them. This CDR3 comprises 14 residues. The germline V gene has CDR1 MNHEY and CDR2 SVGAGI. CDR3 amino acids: CASRSGSTGTEAFF. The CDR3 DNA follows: TGTGCCAGCAGATCCGGATCGACGGGGACTGAAGCTTTCTTT.

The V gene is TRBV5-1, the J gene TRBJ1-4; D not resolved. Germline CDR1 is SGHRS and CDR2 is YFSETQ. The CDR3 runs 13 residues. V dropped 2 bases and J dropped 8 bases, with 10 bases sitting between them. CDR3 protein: CASSFTPEEKLFF. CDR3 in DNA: TGCGCCAGCAGCTTCACACCAGAAGAAAAACTGTTTTTT. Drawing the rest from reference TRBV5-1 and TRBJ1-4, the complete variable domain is KAGVTQTPRYLIKTRGQQVTLSCSPISGHRSVSWYQQTPGQGLQFLFEYFSETQRNKGNFPGRFSGRQFSNSRSEMNVSTLELGDSALYLCASSFTPEEKLFFGSGTQLSVL.

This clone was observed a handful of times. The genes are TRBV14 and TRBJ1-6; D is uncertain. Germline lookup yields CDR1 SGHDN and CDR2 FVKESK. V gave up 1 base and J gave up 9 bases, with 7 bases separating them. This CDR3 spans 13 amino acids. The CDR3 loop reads CASSQVGSSPLHF. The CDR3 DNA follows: TGTGCCAGCAGCCAAGTGGGGAGTTCACCCCTCCACTTT.

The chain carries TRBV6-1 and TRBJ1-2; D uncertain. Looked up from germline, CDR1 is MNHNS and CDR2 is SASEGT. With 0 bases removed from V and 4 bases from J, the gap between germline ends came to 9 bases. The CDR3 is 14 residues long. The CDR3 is CASSEARVAYGYTF. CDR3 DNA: TGTGCCAGCAGTGAAGCCCGGGTCGCCTATGGCTACACCTTC.

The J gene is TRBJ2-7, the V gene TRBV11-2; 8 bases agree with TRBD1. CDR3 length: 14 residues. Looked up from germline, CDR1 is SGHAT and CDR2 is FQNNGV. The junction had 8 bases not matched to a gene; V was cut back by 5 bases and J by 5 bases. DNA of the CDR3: TGTGCCAGCAGCCCTCGGACAGGGTGGAACGAGCAGTACTTC. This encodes CASSPRTGWNEQYF.

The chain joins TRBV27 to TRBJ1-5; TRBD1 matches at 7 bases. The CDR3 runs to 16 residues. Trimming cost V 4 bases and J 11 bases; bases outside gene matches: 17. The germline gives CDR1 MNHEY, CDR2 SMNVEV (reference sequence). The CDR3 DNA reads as TGTGCCAGCAGTTCAACAGCCTTGGGACAGCTCGCGGCCCAGCATTTT. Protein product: CASSSTALGQLAAQHF.

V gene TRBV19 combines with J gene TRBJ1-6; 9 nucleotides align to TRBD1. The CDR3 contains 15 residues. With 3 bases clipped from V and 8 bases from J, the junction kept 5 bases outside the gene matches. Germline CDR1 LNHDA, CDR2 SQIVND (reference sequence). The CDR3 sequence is CASSIAGTGYSPLHF. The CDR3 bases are TGTGCCAGTAGTATTGCTGGGACAGGGTATTCACCCCTCCACTTT.